This T cell receptor beta chain was sequenced during a study of OX40 agonist ivuxolimab in advanced cancers. Across the study: Cohort: about 82% men, mean age 60, aged roughly 20 to 79. Partial responses were recorded for three patients, including one with hepatocellular carcinoma and two with cutaneous melanoma.

Clones were sequenced by immunoSEQ multiplex PCR, and TCRdb holds only the in-frame ones, with some missing. Here the sample spans approximately 100,000 clones, about 85% being singletons. The receptor comes from an adult with an advanced solid tumor such as melanoma, head and neck, liver or kidney cancer. The material sequenced was CD4+ or CD8+ T cells sorted from blood, taken in a trial of the OX40 agonist ivuxolimab.

CDR3 nucleotide sequence: TGTGCCAGCAGCCCTCCGAATTGGGGGAACTACGAGCAGTACTTC. Protein product: CASSPPNWGNYEQYF. The chain has TRBV27 and TRBJ2-7; D might be TRBD1 or TRBD2, each matching 5 bases. The germline V and J ends were trimmed by 6 bases and 3 bases, with 18 bases remaining between them. CDR1 is MNHEY, CDR2 SMNVEV, per germline (reference sequence). The CDR3 is 15 residues long.